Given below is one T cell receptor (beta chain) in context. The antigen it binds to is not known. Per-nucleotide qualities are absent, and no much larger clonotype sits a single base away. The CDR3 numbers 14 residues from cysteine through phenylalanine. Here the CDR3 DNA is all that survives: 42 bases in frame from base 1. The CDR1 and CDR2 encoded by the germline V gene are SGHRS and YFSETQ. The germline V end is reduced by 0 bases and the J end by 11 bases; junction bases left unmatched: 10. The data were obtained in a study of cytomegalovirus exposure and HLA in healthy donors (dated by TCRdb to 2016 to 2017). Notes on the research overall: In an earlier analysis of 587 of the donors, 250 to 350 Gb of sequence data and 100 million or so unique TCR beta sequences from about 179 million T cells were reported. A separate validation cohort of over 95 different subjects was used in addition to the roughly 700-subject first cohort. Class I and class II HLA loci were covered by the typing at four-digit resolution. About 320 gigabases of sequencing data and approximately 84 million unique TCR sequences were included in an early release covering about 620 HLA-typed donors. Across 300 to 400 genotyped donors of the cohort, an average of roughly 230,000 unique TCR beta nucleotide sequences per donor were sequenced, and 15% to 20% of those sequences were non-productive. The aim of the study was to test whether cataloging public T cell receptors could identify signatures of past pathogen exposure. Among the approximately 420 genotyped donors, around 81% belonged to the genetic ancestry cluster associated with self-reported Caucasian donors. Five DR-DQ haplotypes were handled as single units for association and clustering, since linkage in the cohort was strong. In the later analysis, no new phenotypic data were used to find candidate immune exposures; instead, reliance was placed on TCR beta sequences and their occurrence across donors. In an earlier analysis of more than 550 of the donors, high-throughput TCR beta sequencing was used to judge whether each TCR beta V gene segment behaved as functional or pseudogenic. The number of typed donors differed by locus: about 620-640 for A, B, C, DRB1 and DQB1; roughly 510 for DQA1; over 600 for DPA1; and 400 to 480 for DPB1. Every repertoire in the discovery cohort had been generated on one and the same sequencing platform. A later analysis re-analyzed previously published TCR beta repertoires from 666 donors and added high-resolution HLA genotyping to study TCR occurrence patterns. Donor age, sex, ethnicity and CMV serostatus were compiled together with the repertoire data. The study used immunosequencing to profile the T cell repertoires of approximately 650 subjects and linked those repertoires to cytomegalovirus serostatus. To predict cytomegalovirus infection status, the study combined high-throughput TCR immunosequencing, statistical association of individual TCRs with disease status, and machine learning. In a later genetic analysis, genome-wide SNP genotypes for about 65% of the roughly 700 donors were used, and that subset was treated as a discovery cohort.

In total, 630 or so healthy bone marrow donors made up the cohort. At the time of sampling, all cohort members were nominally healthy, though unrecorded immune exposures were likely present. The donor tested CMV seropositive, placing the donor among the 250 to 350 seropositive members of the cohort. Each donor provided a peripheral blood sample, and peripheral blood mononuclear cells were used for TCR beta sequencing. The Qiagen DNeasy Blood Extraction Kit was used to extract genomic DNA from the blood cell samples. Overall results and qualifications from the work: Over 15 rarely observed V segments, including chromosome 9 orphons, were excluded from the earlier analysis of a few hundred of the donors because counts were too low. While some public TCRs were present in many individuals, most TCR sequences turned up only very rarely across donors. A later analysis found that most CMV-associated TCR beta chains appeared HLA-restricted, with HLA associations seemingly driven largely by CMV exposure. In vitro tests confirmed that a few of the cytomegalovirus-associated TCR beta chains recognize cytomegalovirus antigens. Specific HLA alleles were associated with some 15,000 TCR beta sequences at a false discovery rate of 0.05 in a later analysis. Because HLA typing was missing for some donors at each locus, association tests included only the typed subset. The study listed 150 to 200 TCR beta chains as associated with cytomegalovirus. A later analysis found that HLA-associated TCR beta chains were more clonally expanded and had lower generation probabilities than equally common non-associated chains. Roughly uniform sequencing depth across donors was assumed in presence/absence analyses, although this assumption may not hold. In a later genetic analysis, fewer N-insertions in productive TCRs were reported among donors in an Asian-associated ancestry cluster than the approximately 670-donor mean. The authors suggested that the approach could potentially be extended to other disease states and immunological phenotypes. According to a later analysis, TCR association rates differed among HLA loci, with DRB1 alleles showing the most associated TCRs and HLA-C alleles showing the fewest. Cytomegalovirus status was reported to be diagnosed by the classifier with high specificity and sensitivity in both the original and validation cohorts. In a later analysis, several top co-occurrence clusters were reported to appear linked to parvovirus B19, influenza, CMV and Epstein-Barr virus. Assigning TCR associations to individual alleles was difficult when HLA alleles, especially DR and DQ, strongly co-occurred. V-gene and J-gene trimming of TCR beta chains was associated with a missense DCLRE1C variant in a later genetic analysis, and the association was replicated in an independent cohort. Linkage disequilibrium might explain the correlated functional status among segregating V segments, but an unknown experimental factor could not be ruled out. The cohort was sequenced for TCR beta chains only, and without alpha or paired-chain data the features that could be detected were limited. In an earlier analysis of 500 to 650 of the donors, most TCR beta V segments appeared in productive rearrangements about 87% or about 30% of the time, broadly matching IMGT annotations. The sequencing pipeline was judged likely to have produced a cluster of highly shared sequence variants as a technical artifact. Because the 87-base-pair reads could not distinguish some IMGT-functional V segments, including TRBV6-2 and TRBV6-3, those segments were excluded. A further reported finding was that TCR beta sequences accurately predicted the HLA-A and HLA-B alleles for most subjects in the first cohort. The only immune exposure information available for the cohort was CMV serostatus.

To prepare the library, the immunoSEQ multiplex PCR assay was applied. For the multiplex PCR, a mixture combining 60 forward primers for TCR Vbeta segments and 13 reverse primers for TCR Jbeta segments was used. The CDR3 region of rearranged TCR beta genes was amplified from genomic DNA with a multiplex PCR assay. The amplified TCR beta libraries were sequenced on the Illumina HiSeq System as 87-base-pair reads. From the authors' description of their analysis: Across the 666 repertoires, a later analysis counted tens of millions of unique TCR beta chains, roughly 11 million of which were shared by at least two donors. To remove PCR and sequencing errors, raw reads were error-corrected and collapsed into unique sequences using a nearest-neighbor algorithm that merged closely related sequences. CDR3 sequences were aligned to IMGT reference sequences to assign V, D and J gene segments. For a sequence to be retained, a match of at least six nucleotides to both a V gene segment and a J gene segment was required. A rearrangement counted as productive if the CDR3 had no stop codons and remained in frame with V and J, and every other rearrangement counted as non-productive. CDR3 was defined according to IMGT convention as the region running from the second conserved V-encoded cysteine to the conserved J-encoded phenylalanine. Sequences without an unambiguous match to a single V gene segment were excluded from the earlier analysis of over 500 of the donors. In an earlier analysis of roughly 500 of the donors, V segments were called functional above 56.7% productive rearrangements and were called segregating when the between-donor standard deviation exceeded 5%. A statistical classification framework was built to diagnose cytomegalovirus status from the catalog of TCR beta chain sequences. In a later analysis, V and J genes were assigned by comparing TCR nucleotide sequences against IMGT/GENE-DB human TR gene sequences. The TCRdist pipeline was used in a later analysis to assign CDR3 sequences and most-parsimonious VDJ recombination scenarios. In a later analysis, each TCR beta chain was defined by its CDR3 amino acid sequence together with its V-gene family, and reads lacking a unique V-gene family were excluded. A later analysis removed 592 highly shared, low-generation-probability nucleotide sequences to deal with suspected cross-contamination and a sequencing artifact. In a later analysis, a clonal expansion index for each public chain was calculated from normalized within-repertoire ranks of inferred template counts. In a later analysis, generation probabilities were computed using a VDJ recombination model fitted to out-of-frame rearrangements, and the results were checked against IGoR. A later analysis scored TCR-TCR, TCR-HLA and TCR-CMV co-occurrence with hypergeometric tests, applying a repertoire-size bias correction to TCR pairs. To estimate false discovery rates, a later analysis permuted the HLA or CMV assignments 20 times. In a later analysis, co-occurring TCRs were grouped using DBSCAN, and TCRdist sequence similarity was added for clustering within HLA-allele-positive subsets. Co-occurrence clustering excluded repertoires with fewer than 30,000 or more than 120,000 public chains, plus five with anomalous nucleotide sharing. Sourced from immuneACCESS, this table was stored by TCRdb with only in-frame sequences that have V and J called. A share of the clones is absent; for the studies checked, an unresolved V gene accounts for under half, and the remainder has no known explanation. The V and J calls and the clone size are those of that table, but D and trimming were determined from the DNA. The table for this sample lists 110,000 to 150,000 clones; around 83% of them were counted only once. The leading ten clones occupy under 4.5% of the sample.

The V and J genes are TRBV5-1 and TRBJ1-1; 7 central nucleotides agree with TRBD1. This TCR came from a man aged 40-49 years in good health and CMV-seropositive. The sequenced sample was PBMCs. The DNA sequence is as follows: TGCGCCAGCAGCTTGGCCCGAGGGGGCGGCTCGGCTTTCTTT. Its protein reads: CASSLARGGGSAFF.